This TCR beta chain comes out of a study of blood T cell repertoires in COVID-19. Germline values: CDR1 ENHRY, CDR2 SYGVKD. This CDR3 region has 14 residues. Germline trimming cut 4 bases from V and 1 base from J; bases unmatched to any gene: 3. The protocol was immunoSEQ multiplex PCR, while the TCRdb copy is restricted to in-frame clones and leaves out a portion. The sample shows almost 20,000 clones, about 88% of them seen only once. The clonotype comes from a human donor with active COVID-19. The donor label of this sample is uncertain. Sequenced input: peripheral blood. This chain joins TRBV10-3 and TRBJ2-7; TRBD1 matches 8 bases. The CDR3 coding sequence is TGTGCCATCAGTGGCCGGACAGGGTCCTACGAGCAGTACTTC. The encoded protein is CAISGRTGSYEQYF.